This TCR beta chain was recovered during a study of memory CD4+ T cells and cytomegalovirus serostatus. V trimming: 6 bases; J trimming: 1 base; junction bases outside the gene matches: 2. Germline V lookup: CDR1 LNHDA, CDR2 SQIVND (reference sequence). There are 14 residues in the CDR3. The data were produced by immunoSEQ multiplex PCR, yet TCRdb's version contains in-frame clones alone and is incomplete. The repertoire holds about 92,000 clones, with under 90% as singletons. A remark on this clone: Its antigen is currently unknown.

Study findings and constraints: Suggested: most of the CMV-linked TCR signature lies in CD4+ memory cells.

The sort gate was single viable CD3+CD4+CD8-CD45RO+ cells for memory CD4+ T cells. CMV serostatus came from serum IgG against pp150, pp28, p38, p52. This TCR derives from an adult in good health and CMV-seropositive. Sequenced sample: memory CD4+ T cells from blood. The J gene is TRBJ2-1, the V gene TRBV19; 8 bases align to TRBD2. For the CDR3, the DNA is TGTGCCAGTAGAACTAGCGGTTCCTACAATGAGCAGTTCTTC. This translates into CASRTSGSYNEQFF. Full variable domain (remainder filled in from reference TRBV19 and TRBJ2-1): DGGITQSPKYLFRKEGQNVTLSCEQNLNHDAMYWYRQDPGQGLRLIYYSQIVNDFQKGDIAEGYSVSREKKESFPLTVTSAQKNPTAFYLCASRTSGSYNEQFFGPGTRLTVL.